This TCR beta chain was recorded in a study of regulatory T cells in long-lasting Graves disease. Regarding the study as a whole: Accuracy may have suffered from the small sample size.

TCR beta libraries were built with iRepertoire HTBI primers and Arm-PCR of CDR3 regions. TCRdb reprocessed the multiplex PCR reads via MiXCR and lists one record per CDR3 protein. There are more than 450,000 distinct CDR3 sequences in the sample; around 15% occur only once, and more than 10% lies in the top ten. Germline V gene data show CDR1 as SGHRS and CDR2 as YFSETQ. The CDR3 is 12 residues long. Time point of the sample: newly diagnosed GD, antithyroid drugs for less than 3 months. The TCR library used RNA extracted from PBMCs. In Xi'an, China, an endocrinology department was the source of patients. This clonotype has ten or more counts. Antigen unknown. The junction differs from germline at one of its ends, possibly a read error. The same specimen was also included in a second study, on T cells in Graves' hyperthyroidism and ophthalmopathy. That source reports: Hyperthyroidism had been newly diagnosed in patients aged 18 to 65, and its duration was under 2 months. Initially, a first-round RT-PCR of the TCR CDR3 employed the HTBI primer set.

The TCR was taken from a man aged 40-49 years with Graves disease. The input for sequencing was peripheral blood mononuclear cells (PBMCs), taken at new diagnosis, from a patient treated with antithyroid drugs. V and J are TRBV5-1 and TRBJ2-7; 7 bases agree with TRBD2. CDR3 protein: CASSGESYEQYF. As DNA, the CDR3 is TGTGCCAGCAGCGGGGAATCCTACGAGCAGTACTTC.